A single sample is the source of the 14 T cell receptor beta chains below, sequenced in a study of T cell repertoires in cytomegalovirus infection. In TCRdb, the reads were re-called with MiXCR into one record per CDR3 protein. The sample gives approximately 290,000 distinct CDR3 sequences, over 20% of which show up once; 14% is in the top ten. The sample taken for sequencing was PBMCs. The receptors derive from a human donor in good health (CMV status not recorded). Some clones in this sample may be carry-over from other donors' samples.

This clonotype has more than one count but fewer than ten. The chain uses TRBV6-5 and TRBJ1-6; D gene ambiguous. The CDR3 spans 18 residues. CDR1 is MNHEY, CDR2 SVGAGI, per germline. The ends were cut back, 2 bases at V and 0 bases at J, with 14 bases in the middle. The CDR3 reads CASSYSPPGSSYNSPLHF. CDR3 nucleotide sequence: TGTGCCAGCAGTTACAGTCCCCCGGGAAGCTCCTATAATTCACCCCTCCACTTT.

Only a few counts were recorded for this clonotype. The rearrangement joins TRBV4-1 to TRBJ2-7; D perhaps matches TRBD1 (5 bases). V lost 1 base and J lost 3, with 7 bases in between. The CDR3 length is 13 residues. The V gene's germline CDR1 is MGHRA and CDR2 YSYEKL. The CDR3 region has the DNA TGCGCCAGCAGCCAAGTAAGGGGCTACGAGCAGTACTTC. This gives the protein CASSQVRGYEQYF.

CDR3: CASRPGTDNTGELFF. The CDR3 nucleotides are TGTGCCAGCAGGCCCGGGACAGATAACACCGGGGAGCTGTTTTTT. The chain couples TRBV7-2 to TRBJ2-2; 7 bases match TRBD1. This CDR3 is 15 amino acids long. Germline CDR1 SGHTA, CDR2 FQGNSA. Trimming cost V 6 bases and J 2 bases; bases outside gene matches: 6.

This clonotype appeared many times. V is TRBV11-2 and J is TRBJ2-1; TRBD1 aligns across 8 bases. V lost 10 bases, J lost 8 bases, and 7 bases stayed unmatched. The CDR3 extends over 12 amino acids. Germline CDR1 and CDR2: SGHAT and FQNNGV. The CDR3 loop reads CAILAGGDEQFF. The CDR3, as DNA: TGTGCCATCCTGGCAGGGGGCGATGAGCAGTTCTTC. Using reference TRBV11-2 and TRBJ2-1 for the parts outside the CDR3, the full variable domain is EAGVAQSPRYKIIEKRQSVAFWCNPISGHATLYWYQQILGQGPKLLIQFQNNGVVDDSQLPKDRFSAERLKGVDSTLKIQPAKLEDSAVYLCAILAGGDEQFFGPGTRLTVL.

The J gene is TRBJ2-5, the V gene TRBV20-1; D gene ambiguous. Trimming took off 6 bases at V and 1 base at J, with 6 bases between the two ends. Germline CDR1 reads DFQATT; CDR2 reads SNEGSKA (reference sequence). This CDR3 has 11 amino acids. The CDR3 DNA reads TGCAGTGCGTGGAGCCAAGAGACCCAGTACTTC. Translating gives CSAWSQETQYF.

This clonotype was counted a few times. This CDR3 is CASSQGRTDTQYF. CDR3 nucleotides: TGCGCCAGCAGCCAGGGTCGCACAGATACGCAGTATTTT. V is TRBV4-3 and J is TRBJ2-3; D is uncertain. Germline values: CDR1 LGHNA, CDR2 YSLEER. This CDR3 contains 13 residues. V was pared by 3 bases and J by 1 base, with 5 bases between.

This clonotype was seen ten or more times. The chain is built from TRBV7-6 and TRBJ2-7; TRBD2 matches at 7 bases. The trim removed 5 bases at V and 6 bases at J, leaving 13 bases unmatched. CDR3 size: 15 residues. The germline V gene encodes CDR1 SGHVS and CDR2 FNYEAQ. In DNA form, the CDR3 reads TGTGCCAGCAGCCGTTCTAGCGGTTGGGTTTCCGAGCAGTACTTC. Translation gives CASSRSSGWVSEQYF. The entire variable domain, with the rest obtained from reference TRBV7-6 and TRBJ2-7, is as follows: GAGVSQSPRYKVTKRGQDVALRCDPISGHVSLYWYRQALGQGPEFLTYFNYEAQQDKSGLPNDRFSAERPEGSISTLTIQRTEQRDSAMYRCASSRSSGWVSEQYFGPGTRLTVT.

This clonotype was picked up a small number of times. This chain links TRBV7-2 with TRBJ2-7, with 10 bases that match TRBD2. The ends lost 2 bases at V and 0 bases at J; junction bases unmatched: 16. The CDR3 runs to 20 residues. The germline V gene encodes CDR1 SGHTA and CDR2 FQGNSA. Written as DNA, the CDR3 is TGTGCCAGCAGCTTAAGAAAGAGGGCTAGCGGGAGCCGGGACTCCTACGAGCAGTACTTC. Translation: CASSLRKRASGSRDSYEQYF.

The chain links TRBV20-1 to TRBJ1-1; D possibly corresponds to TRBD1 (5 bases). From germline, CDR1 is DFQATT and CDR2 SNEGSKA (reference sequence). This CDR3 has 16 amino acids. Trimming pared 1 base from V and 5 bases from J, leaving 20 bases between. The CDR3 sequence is CSARAGTRPGGTEAFF. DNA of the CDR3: TGCAGTGCTAGAGCCGGGACGAGACCTGGGGGGACTGAAGCTTTCTTT.

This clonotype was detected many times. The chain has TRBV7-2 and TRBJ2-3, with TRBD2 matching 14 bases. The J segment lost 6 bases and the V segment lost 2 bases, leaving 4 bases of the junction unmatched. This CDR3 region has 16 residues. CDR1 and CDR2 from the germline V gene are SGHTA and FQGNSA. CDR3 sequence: CASSLLGLAGVDTQYF. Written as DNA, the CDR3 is TGTGCCAGCAGCTTATTGGGACTAGCGGGAGTGGATACGCAGTATTTT.

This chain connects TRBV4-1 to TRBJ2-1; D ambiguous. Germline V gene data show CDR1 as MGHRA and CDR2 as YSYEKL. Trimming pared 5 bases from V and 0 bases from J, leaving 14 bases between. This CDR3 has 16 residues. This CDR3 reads CASSSRATSSYNEQFF. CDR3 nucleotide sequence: TGCGCCAGCAGCTCCCGGGCCACGAGCTCCTACAATGAGCAGTTCTTC.

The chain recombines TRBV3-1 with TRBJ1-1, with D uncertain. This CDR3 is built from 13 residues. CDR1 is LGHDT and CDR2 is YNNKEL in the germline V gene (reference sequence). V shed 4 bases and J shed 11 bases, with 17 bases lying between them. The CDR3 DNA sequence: TGTGCCAGCAGCCCTGCCGCAGGATTTTTGGCTTTCTTT. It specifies CASSPAAGFLAFF.

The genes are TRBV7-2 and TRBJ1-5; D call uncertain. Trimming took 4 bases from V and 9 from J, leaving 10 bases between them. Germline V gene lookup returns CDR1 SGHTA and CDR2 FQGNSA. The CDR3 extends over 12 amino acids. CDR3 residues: CASSSDRWPQHF. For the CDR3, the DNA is TGTGCCAGCAGCTCGGACCGTTGGCCCCAGCATTTT.

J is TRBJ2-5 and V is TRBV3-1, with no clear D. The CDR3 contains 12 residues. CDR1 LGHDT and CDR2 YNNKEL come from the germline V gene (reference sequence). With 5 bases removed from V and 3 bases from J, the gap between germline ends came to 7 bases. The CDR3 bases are TGTGCCAGCAGCGCCCAAAAAGAGACCCAGTACTTC. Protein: CASSAQKETQYF.